The source of this T cell receptor (beta chain) is a study of T cell responses to AZD1222 COVID-19 vaccine. Study-wide background: Pooling covered second doses at about 4 or about 12 weeks. Whole-study findings and limits: Clonal diversity was possibly underestimated, and white British individuals and females predominated among donors. At study baseline, merely a handful of AZD1222 recipients were seropositive. When two AZD1222 doses had been given, Spike-specific TCR breadth and depth rose.

Repertoires were generated with immunoSEQ multiplex PCR, while TCRdb's copy carries only in-frame clones and drops some. The table shows around 33,000 clones, with roughly 90% occurring only once. This CDR3 comprises 17 residues. Germline V lookup: CDR1 SGHRS, CDR2 YFSETQ. Trimming removed 0 bases from V and 3 bases from J; junction bases left unmatched: 7. To note about this clone: Its cognate antigen is unknown.

The source material was peripheral blood, sampled on day 0 of AZD1222 vaccination. The J gene is TRBJ2-1, the V gene TRBV5-1; 9 bases agree with TRBD1. The TCR was taken from an adult in good health. The CDR3 nucleotides are TGCGCCAGCAGCTTGGACCCCGGGACAGGGTACTACAATGAGCAGTTCTTC. Amino acids: CASSLDPGTGYYNEQFF.